What follows are 25 T cell receptor beta chains derived from one specimen sequenced in a study of yellow fever vaccine responses in identical twins. TCRdb reprocessed the RT-PCR reads with MiXCR, giving one entry per CDR3 protein. The data contain under 750 distinct CDR3 sequences, 75% to 90% of them singletons. Sequencing used T cells from blood (PBMCs), unsorted or a sorted subset (not recorded which), obtained before or after yellow fever vaccination (not recorded which). The receptor source for this set is a woman in her late teens or twenties who received the yellow fever vaccine.

This chain uses TRBV11-1 with TRBJ1-2; TRBD1 aligns across 8 bases. Per germline, CDR1 SGHAT and CDR2 FQDESV (reference sequence). This CDR3 spans 15 amino acids. The V and J ends lost 5 bases and 4 bases, in that order; junction bases with no gene match: 9. The CDR3 sequence is CASSTPGQGAYGYTF. DNA of the CDR3: TGTGCCAGCAGCACCCCCGGACAGGGCGCCTATGGCTACACCTTC.

The chain uses TRBV4-2 and TRBJ2-1, with D hard to call. CDR1 is LGHNA, CDR2 YNFKEQ, per germline. The CDR3 covers 12 residues. Trimming removed 0 bases at V and 7 bases at J, with 4 bases between. CDR3: CASSQDTNEQFF. DNA for the CDR3: TGTGCCAGCAGCCAAGATACGAATGAGCAGTTCTTC.

The chain has TRBV11-1 and TRBJ2-3; 7 nucleotides match TRBD2. The germline CDR1 and CDR2 sequences are SGHAT and FQDESV (reference sequence). Losses at the gene ends were 5 bases for V and 4 bases for J; bases not matched to a gene: 9. This CDR3 comprises 15 residues. The CDR3 spells CASSPGPAGPDTQYF. For the CDR3, the DNA is TGTGCCAGCAGCCCCGGCCCAGCGGGGCCAGATACGCAGTATTTT.

The V call is TRBV10-1, the J call TRBJ1-2; no firm D call. The CDR3 length is 13 residues. The germline V gene encodes CDR1 WNHNN and CDR2 SYGVQD (reference sequence). With 0 bases removed from V and 5 bases from J, the gap between germline ends came to 7 bases. The CDR3 nucleotides are TGCGCCAGCAGTGAGTCGGGGAGTTATGGCTACACCTTC. As protein: CASSESGSYGYTF.

The CDR3 spells CAISDLGNYGYTF. Here the CDR3 DNA reads TGTGCCATCAGTGATTTAGGCAACTATGGCTACACCTTC. The chain recombines TRBV10-3 with TRBJ1-2; no firm D call. The CDR3 loop spans 13 amino acids. The germline V and J ends were trimmed by 3 bases and 2 bases, with 7 bases remaining between them. The germline CDR1 and CDR2 sequences are ENHRY and SYGVKD.

This chain connects TRBV29-1 to TRBJ2-7; 8 nucleotides line up with TRBD2. Germline CDR1 and CDR2: SQVTM and ANQGSEA. J gave up 2 bases and V 6 bases, and 9 bases lay outside the gene matches. The CDR3 covers 14 residues. DNA for the CDR3: TGCAGCGTCGCCTTGGGACTAGGAGCCTACGAGCAGTACTTC. It yields the protein CSVALGLGAYEQYF.

This clonotype was picked up one time. This chain uses TRBV7-6 with TRBJ2-5, with 11 bases fitting TRBD2. This CDR3 spans 15 amino acids. Germline V CDR1 and CDR2: SGHVS, FNYEAQ. The V and J ends lost 5 bases and 1 base, in that order; junction bases with no gene match: 3. CDR3 bases: TGTGCCAGCAGCATCACTAGCGGGAGCCAAGAGACCCAGTACTTC. Translated, it gives CASSITSGSQETQYF.

The chain couples TRBV5-1 to TRBJ2-1; D is undetermined. This CDR3 contains 14 residues. Per germline, CDR1 SGHRS and CDR2 YFSETQ. The ends were cut back, 4 bases at V and 5 bases at J, with 13 bases in the middle. Here the CDR3 reads CASSRWLRHNEQFF. Here the CDR3 DNA reads TGCGCCAGCAGCCGGTGGCTTAGGCACAATGAGCAGTTCTTC.

The genes are TRBV5-5 and TRBJ1-3; D is uncertain. Trimming cost V 4 bases and J 0 bases, with 8 bases left between them. From germline, CDR1 is SGHKS and CDR2 YYEKEE (reference sequence). The CDR3 extends over 14 amino acids. CDR3 residues: CASSAAISGNTIYF. In DNA form, the CDR3 reads TGTGCCAGCAGCGCGGCCATCTCTGGAAACACCATATATTTT.

The gene calls are TRBV29-1 and TRBJ2-1, with D perhaps matching TRBD1 or TRBD2 (6 bases each). Per germline, CDR1 SQVTM and CDR2 ANQGSEA. V was shortened by 4 bases and J by 1 base, with 14 bases between the two germline ends. This CDR3 has 15 residues. In DNA, the CDR3 is TGCAGCGTTGGGGGTACAGGGAGGTCCTACAATGAGCAGTTCTTC. This codes for CSVGGTGRSYNEQFF.

V is TRBV10-1 and J is TRBJ1-1, with no clear D. This CDR3 has 13 residues. Germline V gives CDR1 WNHNN, CDR2 SYGVQD (reference sequence). Trimming removed 0 bases from V and 10 bases from J, with 12 bases in between. The CDR3 loop is CASSESSPWGAFF. The CDR3 nucleotides read TGCGCCAGCAGTGAGTCGAGCCCCTGGGGAGCTTTCTTT.

This rearrangement joins TRBV6-5 to TRBJ1-1; D unresolved. Per the germline V gene, CDR1 is MNHEY and CDR2 is SVGAGI. V lost 0 bases and J lost 1, with 12 bases in between. CDR3 size: 16 residues. CDR3 DNA: TGTGCCAGCAGTTACTCCGCAATCCGAACGAACACTGAAGCTTTCTTT. It yields the protein CASSYSAIRTNTEAFF.

The chain is built from TRBV7-9 and TRBJ1-1; D ambiguous. V lost 6 bases and J 2 bases, leaving 7 bases between the germline ends. Germline-derived CDR1 and CDR2 are SEHNR and FQNEAQ (reference sequence). The CDR3 is 12 amino acids. The CDR3 is CASSPANTEAFF. In DNA, the CDR3 is TGTGCCAGCAGTCCAGCAAACACTGAAGCTTTCTTT.

V and J are TRBV2 and TRBJ2-3; tentatively, D is TRBD2 (6 bases). Germline CDR1 reads SNHLY; CDR2 reads FYNNEI. Trimming stripped 9 bases from V and 0 bases from J, with 19 bases between. The CDR3 loop spans 16 amino acids. Here the CDR3 DNA reads TGTGCCAGTAGGCTGGGGGATGCGGGAAGCACAGATACGCAGTATTTT. It specifies CASRLGDAGSTDTQYF.

The CDR3 DNA follows: TGCGCCAGCAGCTACCGCGGGGAGGCTAGCACAGATACGCAGTATTTT. This codes for CASSYRGEASTDTQYF. The V gene is TRBV4-1, the J gene TRBJ2-3; weak D call: TRBD2 (6 bases). The CDR3 length is 16 residues. V gave up 5 bases and J gave up 0 bases, with 15 bases separating them. The germline gives CDR1 MGHRA, CDR2 YSYEKL.

This chain connects TRBV11-3 to TRBJ2-3; a possible D gene is TRBD2 (6 bases). Looked up from germline, CDR1 is SGHNT and CDR2 is YENEEA. V gave up 6 bases and J gave up 0 bases, with 13 bases separating them. This CDR3 region has 15 residues. CDR3 sequence: CASRRGLGSTDTQYF. DNA of the CDR3: TGTGCCAGCAGGCGGGGTTTAGGGAGCACAGATACGCAGTATTTT. Together with reference TRBV11-3 and TRBJ2-3, the CDR3 gives the full variable domain: EAGVVQSPRYKIIEKKQPVAFWCNPISGHNTLYWYLQNLGQGPELLIRYENEEAVDDSQLPKDRFSAERLKGVDSTLKIQPAELGDSAVYLCASRRGLGSTDTQYFGPGTRLTVL.

The chain is built from TRBV7-2 and TRBJ2-1, with D unclear. The ends were cut back, 3 bases at V and 2 bases at J, with 5 bases in the middle. The CDR3 runs to 13 residues. CDR1 and CDR2 from the germline V gene are SGHTA and FQGNSA. The CDR3 here is CASSLGTYNEQFF. DNA of the CDR3: TGTGCCAGCAGCTTGGGTACCTACAATGAGCAGTTCTTC.

The V gene is TRBV13, the J gene TRBJ1-1; TRBD1 agrees at 8 bases. The CDR3 has 14 amino acids. V lost 5 bases and J lost 5; bases outside the gene matches: 7. In germline, CDR1 is PRHDT, CDR2 FYEKMQ (reference sequence). The CDR3 here is CASSLRGRSTEAFF. The CDR3 DNA reads as TGTGCCAGCAGCCTCAGGGGGCGCAGTACTGAAGCTTTCTTT.

The chain recombines TRBV7-9 with TRBJ2-3; unclear D gene. The CDR3 totals 15 residues. CDR1 is SEHNR, CDR2 FQNEAQ, per germline (reference sequence). V was pared by 2 bases and J by 0 bases, with 9 bases between. Written as DNA, the CDR3 is TGTGCCAGCAGCTTATCCGCAAGGAGCACAGATACGCAGTATTTT. As protein: CASSLSARSTDTQYF.

The chain uses TRBV18 and TRBJ1-3, with D hard to call. CDR3 length equals 13 residues. Between the trimmed V and J ends, which lost 6 bases and 4 bases, there was a span of 10 bases. CDR1 KGHSH and CDR2 LQKENI come from the germline V gene. This CDR3 is CASSDSGGNTIYF. The CDR3 bases are TGTGCCAGCTCGGACTCCGGGGGAAACACCATATATTTT.

This clonotype was counted a single time. The V gene is TRBV28, the J gene TRBJ2-5; D is perhaps TRBD1 (5 bases). Germline loops: CDR1 MDHEN, CDR2 SYDVKM. There are 13 residues in the CDR3. The ends were cut back, 4 bases at V and 5 bases at J, with 11 bases in the middle. In DNA form, the CDR3 reads TGTGCCAGCAGTTGGCAGGGCCAGGAGACCCAGTACTTC. As protein: CASSWQGQETQYF.

The chain recombines TRBV20-1 with TRBJ2-5; no firm D call. This CDR3 is 12 amino acids long. Germline CDR1 and CDR2: DFQATT and SNEGSKA (reference sequence). V lost 3 bases and J lost 0, with 5 bases in between. CDR3 nucleotides: TGCAGTGCTAGTCACAACCAAGAGACCCAGTACTTC. Translated: CSASHNQETQYF.

The rearrangement links TRBV4-2 to TRBJ2-1, with 12 bases matching TRBD2. The CDR3 sequence is 16 residues long. Germline trimming cut 4 bases from V and 4 bases from J; bases unmatched to any gene: 5. The germline V gene encodes CDR1 LGHNA and CDR2 YNFKEQ. The DNA of the CDR3 is TGTGCCAGCAGCCTACCCCTAGCGGGAGGGTACAATGAGCAGTTCTTC. Its translation: CASSLPLAGGYNEQFF.

V is TRBV10-1 and J is TRBJ2-4, with 8 bases fitting TRBD2. This CDR3 spans 11 amino acids. Germline V gene data show CDR1 as WNHNN and CDR2 as SYGVQD (reference sequence). The V and J ends lost 6 bases and 12 bases, in that order; junction bases with no gene match: 4. The CDR3 spells CASRRGGPQYF. As DNA, the CDR3 is TGCGCCAGCAGACGGGGGGGTCCTCAGTACTTC.

The chain carries TRBV14 and TRBJ1-1; tentative D call: TRBD1 (5 bases). V was pared by 4 bases and J by 4 bases, with 16 bases between. This CDR3 contains 15 residues. Germline V gene sequence: CDR1 SGHDN, CDR2 FVKESK. CDR3 loop: CASSPLGGASTEAFF. The DNA for the CDR3 is TGTGCCAGCAGCCCGCTAGGTGGGGCGAGCACTGAAGCTTTCTTT.